Shown below are 18 T cell receptor beta chains from a single sample sequenced in a study of blood T cell repertoires in COVID-19. The method was immunoSEQ multiplex PCR; TCRdb's version includes in-frame clones alone and lacks a portion of them. The sample carries roughly 330,000 clones, approximately 84% recorded once. Sequencing was performed on PBMCs or T cells enriched from blood (not recorded which). Receptors originate from a woman younger than 30 who had recovered from COVID-19.

The chain employs TRBV7-9 and TRBJ2-1, with 8 bases matching TRBD2. The V gene's germline CDR1 is SEHNR and CDR2 FQNEAQ (reference sequence). J was trimmed by 13 bases and V by 5 bases; bases with no gene match: 10. The CDR3 length is 13 residues. CDR3 sequence: CASSPREGRAQFF. The CDR3 DNA reads as TGTGCCAGCAGCCCCCGGGAGGGGAGGGCACAGTTCTTC.

With regard to this clone: This specimen includes other DNA sequences encoding the same CDR3. CDR3: CASSSGTGGGYTF. Written as DNA, the CDR3 is TGTGCCAGCAGTTCCGGGACAGGGGGTGGCTACACCTTC. The J gene is TRBJ1-2, the V gene TRBV2; 11 bases are a match to TRBD1. The CDR3 has 13 residues. The germline V gene has CDR1 SNHLY and CDR2 FYNNEI. Trimming removed 5 bases from V and 7 bases from J; junction bases left unmatched: 3.

This clone was counted a few times. V is TRBV7-8 and J is TRBJ1-1; 7 bases align to TRBD1. This CDR3 has 14 residues. V shed 0 bases and J 6 bases; nucleotides not matched to a gene: 4. Germline values: CDR1 SGHVS, CDR2 FQNEAQ. The CDR3 is CASSLAGQFAEAFF. CDR3 bases: TGTGCCAGCAGCTTAGCGGGACAGTTCGCTGAAGCTTTCTTT.

CDR3 sequence: CASSPPVTGESTEAFF. CDR3 bases: TGCGCCAGCAGCCCCCCAGTGACAGGGGAAAGCACTGAAGCTTTCTTT. This chain joins TRBV4-1 and TRBJ1-1, with 8 bases that match TRBD1. Germline CDR1 MGHRA, CDR2 YSYEKL. The length of the CDR3 is 16 residues. Trimming took 4 bases from V and 4 from J; bases not matched to a gene: 11.

This chain connects TRBV13 to TRBJ1-3; 8 bases are shared with TRBD1. Germline assignment: CDR1 PRHDT and CDR2 FYEKMQ (reference sequence). CDR3 length equals 16 residues. Trimming took 4 bases from V and 4 from J; bases not matched to a gene: 9. CDR3 nucleotides: TGTGCCAGCAGCTCTACGGACAGGGTGATAGGAAACACCATATATTTT. Translation: CASSSTDRVIGNTIYF.

The chain joins TRBV5-8 to TRBJ2-5; 14 bases are shared with TRBD2. The J segment lost 4 bases and the V segment lost 4 bases, leaving 6 bases of the junction unmatched. The germline V gene has CDR1 SGHTS and CDR2 YDEGEE. The CDR3 spans 16 residues. The CDR3 region is CASSPGGTSGRETQYF. Here the CDR3 DNA reads TGTGCCAGCAGCCCCGGGGGGACTAGCGGGAGAGAGACCCAGTACTTC.

This rearrangement joins TRBV14 to TRBJ1-2; 9 bases agree with TRBD1. This CDR3 is 17 amino acids long. CDR1 and CDR2 from the germline V gene are SGHDN and FVKESK. With V trimmed by 4 bases and J by 5 bases, 14 bases remained unmatched. The CDR3 loop reads CASSPIHRDRDHYGYTF. CDR3 coding DNA: TGTGCCAGCAGCCCTATCCACCGGGACAGGGACCATTATGGCTACACCTTC.

Only a few counts were recorded for this clone. V gene TRBV3-1 (or the pseudogene TRBV3-2) combines with J gene TRBJ2-3; 7 bases are a match to TRBD2. Per the germline V gene, CDR1 is LGHDT and CDR2 is YNNKEL (reference sequence). The CDR3 sequence is 16 residues long. With 4 bases clipped from V and 1 base from J, the junction kept 8 bases outside the gene matches. CDR3 nucleotides: TGTGCCAGCAGCCTCCGGGTTCGGGGGGGCACAGATACGCAGTATTTT. Amino acids: CASSLRVRGGTDTQYF.

The chain recombines TRBV19 with TRBJ2-3, with TRBD2 matching over 10 bases. V was clipped by 5 bases and J by 1 base; unmatched bases: 9. This CDR3 spans 17 amino acids. CDR1 and CDR2 (germline): LNHDA, SQIVND (reference sequence). CDR3 coding DNA: TGTGCCAGTAGTCCGTCAAGACTAGCGGGTGGCACAGATACGCAGTATTTT. Amino acids: CASSPSRLAGGTDTQYF.

The V gene is TRBV19, the J gene TRBJ2-2, with D possibly TRBD1 on 6 matching bases. V shed 0 bases and J shed 0 bases, with 14 bases lying between them. Germline CDR1 and CDR2: LNHDA and SQIVND (reference sequence). This CDR3 comprises 18 residues. The CDR3 here is CASSIDVAGVANTGELFF. Written as DNA, the CDR3 is TGTGCCAGTAGTATAGATGTGGCAGGGGTCGCGAACACCGGGGAGCTGTTTTTT.

V usage is TRBV11-2 and J usage is TRBJ2-5; unclear D gene. The CDR3 has 12 amino acids. V was trimmed by 5 bases and J by 1 base, leaving 5 bases between them. Germline loops: CDR1 SGHAT, CDR2 FQNNGV. Here the CDR3 DNA reads TGTGCCAGCAGCCAATCCCAAGAGACCCAGTACTTC. Its translation is CASSQSQETQYF.

The V gene is TRBV7-6, the J gene TRBJ1-2, with unresolved D. CDR1 is SGHVS and CDR2 is FNYEAQ in the germline V gene. The CDR3 is 13 residues long. Trimming left V 5 bases short and J 5 bases short, with 12 bases between. The CDR3 region has the DNA TGTGCCAGCAGCCGCCCGGGTCCGTATGGCTACACCTTC. Amino acid sequence: CASSRPGPYGYTF.

The V call is TRBV23-1, the J call TRBJ2-1, with D perhaps matching TRBD1 (6 bases). TRBV23-1 is marked as an open reading frame, function uncertain. This CDR3 is 19 amino acids long. The V end lost 7 bases, the J end lost 4 bases, and 29 bases lay between the germline ends. CDR3 DNA: TGCGCCAGCACTCCCGAGACTGGCAAGGACAGTTACTCTTACAATGAGCAGTTCTTC. Translation gives CASTPETGKDSYSYNEQFF.

The V call is TRBV28, the J call TRBJ2-1; 7 bases align to TRBD2. The V segment lost 4 bases and the J segment 4 bases; nucleotides outside the gene matches: 4. Germline V gives CDR1 MDHEN, CDR2 SYDVKM. There are 14 residues in the CDR3. The CDR3 nucleotides read TGTGCCAGCAGTTCAGGCGGGAGATACAATGAGCAGTTCTTC. Encoded protein: CASSSGGRYNEQFF.

V usage is TRBV30 and J usage is TRBJ1-3; the match to TRBD1 covers 7 bases. V dropped 2 bases and J dropped 3; count of bases not matched to a gene: 13. The CDR3 runs 17 residues. Germline assignment: CDR1 GTSNPN and CDR2 SVGIG (reference sequence). The CDR3 coding sequence is TGTGCCTGGAGTATTTTACAGGGGTGGTCAGGTGGAAACACCATATATTTT. Translating it yields CAWSILQGWSGGNTIYF.

The gene calls are TRBV11-2 and TRBJ2-1; D is perhaps TRBD2 (6 bases). V shed 0 bases and J shed 8 bases, with 14 bases lying between them. The germline CDR1 and CDR2 sequences are SGHAT and FQNNGV. This CDR3 is 15 amino acids long. The CDR3 spells CASSLDGRGWDEQFF. Here the CDR3 DNA reads TGTGCCAGCAGCTTAGACGGGCGGGGCTGGGATGAGCAGTTCTTC.

V gene TRBV12-2 combines with J gene TRBJ1-6. TRBV12-2 is noted as a pseudogene. This CDR3 contains 16 residues. CDR3 region: CASRERWYNGGSPLHF. The DNA of the CDR3 is TGTGCAAGTCGCGAGAGGTGGTACAACGGGGGTTCACCCCTCCACTTT.

The rearrangement links TRBV19 to TRBJ2-3, with 12 bases that match TRBD2. V gave up 1 base and J gave up 0 bases; unmatched junction bases: 5. The germline V gene has CDR1 LNHDA and CDR2 SQIVND (reference sequence). CDR3 length: 18 amino acids. CDR3 coding DNA: TGTGCCAGTAGTATAGCCCTTCTAGCGGGAGGGAGCACAGATACGCAGTATTTT. It encodes CASSIALLAGGSTDTQYF. Full variable domain (outside the CDR3, taken from reference TRBV19 and TRBJ2-3): DGGITQSPKYLFRKEGQNVTLSCEQNLNHDAMYWYRQDPGQGLRLIYYSQIVNDFQKGDIAEGYSVSREKKESFPLTVTSAQKNPTAFYLCASSIALLAGGSTDTQYFGPGTRLTVL.